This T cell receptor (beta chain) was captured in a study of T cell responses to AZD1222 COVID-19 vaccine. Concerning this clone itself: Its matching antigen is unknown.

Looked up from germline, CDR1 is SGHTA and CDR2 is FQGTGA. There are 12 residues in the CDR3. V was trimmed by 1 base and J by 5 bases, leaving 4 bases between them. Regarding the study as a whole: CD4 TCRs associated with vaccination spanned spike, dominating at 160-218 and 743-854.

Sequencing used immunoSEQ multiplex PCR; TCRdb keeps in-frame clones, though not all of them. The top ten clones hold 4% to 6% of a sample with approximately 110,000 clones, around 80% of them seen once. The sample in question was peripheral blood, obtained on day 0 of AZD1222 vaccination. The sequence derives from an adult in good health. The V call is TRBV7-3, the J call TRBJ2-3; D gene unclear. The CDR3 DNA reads TGTGCCAGCAGCTTAAGTCAAGATACGCAGTATTTT. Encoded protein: CASSLSQDTQYF.